The 14 T cell receptor beta chains in this list originate from one sample, sequenced in a study of cytomegalovirus exposure and HLA in healthy donors. Only in-frame clones appear in the TCRdb table, and some are missing; sequencing was by immunoSEQ multiplex PCR. The sample has approximately 88,000 clones; around 82% are singletons. Sequencing used PBMCs. The receptors derive from a woman aged 18-29 years in good health and CMV-seropositive.

J is TRBJ2-7 and V is TRBV5-1; 12 bases align to TRBD2. V lost 0 bases, J lost 4 bases, and 11 bases stayed unmatched. This CDR3 has 18 amino acids. In germline, CDR1 is SGHRS, CDR2 YFSETQ. The CDR3 DNA reads as TGCGCCAGCAGCTTGGCCGCGCTAGCGGGGGGGCCTTGGTACGAGCAGTACTTC. Translated, it gives CASSLAALAGGPWYEQYF.

This sequence joins TRBV28 and TRBJ2-4; TRBD2 is a possible D gene (5 bases). This CDR3 contains 16 residues. The V gene's germline CDR1 is MDHEN and CDR2 SYDVKM. The V and J ends lost 4 bases and 4 bases respectively, with 17 bases between them. The DNA of the CDR3 is TGTGCCAGCAGTTCCCCCACGGGGTTTTTAAAAAACATTCAGTACTTC. Translating it yields CASSSPTGFLKNIQYF.

The chain combines TRBV18 with TRBJ2-6; possible D gene TRBD2, 6 bases. CDR1 KGHSH and CDR2 LQKENI come from the germline V gene. Trimming took 3 bases from V and 2 from J, leaving 8 bases between them. The CDR3 extends over 15 amino acids. The CDR3 DNA is TGTGCCAGCTCACCGGGGGGAGCTGGGGCCAACGTCCTGACTTTC. Amino acids: CASSPGGAGANVLTF.

This clone appeared once. This sequence joins TRBV7-9 and TRBJ1-4; D is possibly TRBD1 (6 bases). Germline V gives CDR1 SEHNR, CDR2 FQNEAQ (reference sequence). V gave up 5 bases and J gave up 11 bases, with 15 bases separating them. The CDR3 is 13 residues long. CDR3 DNA sequence: TGTGCCAGCAGCCCTATCGTACAGGGTAAACTGTTTTTT. This gives the protein CASSPIVQGKLFF.

The chain recombines TRBV19 with TRBJ2-7, with TRBD1 matching 9 bases. The germline CDR1 and CDR2 sequences are LNHDA and SQIVND (reference sequence). Trimming removed 4 bases from V and 2 bases from J; junction bases left unmatched: 9. The CDR3 runs 16 residues. CDR3 DNA: TGTGCCAGTAGTACGGGGACAGGGCATCCTCCCTACGAGCAGTACTTC. Amino acids: CASSTGTGHPPYEQYF.

The genes are TRBV19 and TRBJ1-6; TRBD1 is a possible D gene (5 bases). V lost 3 bases and J 13 bases, leaving 22 bases between the germline ends. Germline V gives CDR1 LNHDA, CDR2 SQIVND (reference sequence). There are 16 residues in the CDR3. In DNA, the CDR3 is TGTGCCAGTAGTATGGGGCGCCAGGGAAATATGTGGCCCCTCCACTTT. Residues: CASSMGRQGNMWPLHF.

CDR3 nucleotides: TGTGCCAGCAGTTTGCCTCAGGGGGCGCTGGAAAAACTGTTTTTT. Its protein product is CASSLPQGALEKLFF. V is TRBV28 and J is TRBJ1-4; TRBD1 matches at 8 bases. The J segment lost 8 bases and the V segment lost 3 bases, leaving 8 bases of the junction unmatched. This CDR3 is 15 amino acids long. The germline V gene encodes CDR1 MDHEN and CDR2 SYDVKM.

J is TRBJ2-3 and V is TRBV7-8, with 15 bases identical to TRBD2. Per germline, CDR1 SGHVS and CDR2 FQNEAQ. The CDR3 is 19 residues long. J was trimmed by 3 bases and V by 5 bases; bases with no gene match: 12. CDR3 bases: TGTGCCAGCAGCCCACTCCCGGGACTAGCGGGGGGCAGGACAGATACGCAGTATTTT. This encodes CASSPLPGLAGGRTDTQYF.

The rearrangement uses TRBV7-2 and TRBJ2-3; 11 bases match TRBD2. Germline CDR1 is SGHTA and CDR2 is FQGNSA. The ends lost 3 bases at V and 4 bases at J; junction bases unmatched: 3. CDR3 length: 15 residues. The CDR3 nucleotides are TGTGCCAGCAGCTTCGTAGCGGGGGGGCCAGATACGCAGTATTTT. It yields the protein CASSFVAGGPDTQYF.

On this clone itself: At one boundary the junction diverges from the germline segment, which might be a read error. This sequence joins TRBV2 and TRBJ2-1; 13 positions agree with TRBD2. CDR3 length: 14 residues. In germline, CDR1 is SNHLY, CDR2 FYNNEI. CDR3 nucleotide sequence: TGTGCCAGCAGTACCGGACTAGCGGGGGCCTCGGTGCTCTTC. It encodes CASSTGLAGASVLF.

The chain couples TRBV2 to TRBJ1-1, with TRBD1 as a possible D gene (5 bases). This CDR3 comprises 15 residues. Germline-derived CDR1 and CDR2 are SNHLY and FYNNEI. Trimming removed 3 bases at V and 5 bases at J, with 16 bases between. The CDR3 is CASSDPGRSRTEAFF. CDR3 sequence (DNA): TGTGCCAGCAGTGATCCAGGGAGGAGTCGGACTGAAGCTTTCTTT.

This clone was seen only once. The chain recombines TRBV5-1 with TRBJ2-5; 13 bases fit TRBD2. The CDR3 sequence is 17 residues long. V lost 4 bases and J lost 1; bases outside the gene matches: 7. Germline CDR1 and CDR2: SGHRS and YFSETQ. The CDR3: CASSPATSGGFQETQYF. In DNA form, the CDR3 reads TGCGCCAGCAGCCCCGCGACTAGCGGGGGGTTCCAAGAGACCCAGTACTTC.

The J gene is TRBJ2-7, the V gene TRBV9, with a tentative D call TRBD2 (6 bases). The CDR3 contains 14 residues. Trimming removed 3 bases from V and 5 bases from J, with 15 bases in between. Germline-derived CDR1 and CDR2 are SGDLS and YYNGEE. CDR3: CASSETRGGNEQYF. CDR3 nucleotide sequence: TGTGCCAGCAGCGAGACTAGGGGTGGTAACGAGCAGTACTTC.

The chain uses TRBV28 and TRBJ1-2; D may be TRBD1 (5 bases). Germline V gene data show CDR1 as MDHEN and CDR2 as SYDVKM. The CDR3 totals 13 residues. Trimming removed 8 bases at V and 3 bases at J, with 13 bases between. The CDR3 DNA sequence: TGTGCCAGCCGCGAAGGGGTCGACTATGGCTACACCTTC. Translating it yields CASREGVDYGYTF.